This TCR beta chain is drawn from a study of blood T cell repertoires in COVID-19. Source study methods: Estimation of nucleated cell counts relied on the amplification of reference gene primers. The table came from immunoSEQ multiplex PCR; TCRdb's copy has only in-frame clones and leaves some out. V, J and clone size derive from that table, while D and trimming were established from the DNA sequence. The data hold some 200,000 clones, with about four fifths observed a single time. Participants were aged roughly 18 to 89 years from roughly 25 US areas. Cohort assignment relied on participant-reported clinical history. Recovered participants had two consecutive negative NP/OP PCR tests, healthcare professional clearance, or symptom resolution. Germline V gene data show CDR1 as WSHSY and CDR2 as SAAADI. The junction had 3 bases not matched to a gene; V was cut back by 6 bases and J by 6 bases. The CDR3 has 13 residues.

J is TRBJ2-1 and V is TRBV10-2; 9 nucleotides agree with TRBD1. The sequenced sample was PBMCs or T cells enriched from blood (not recorded which). The clonotype originates from a man between 35 and 55 years old who had recovered from COVID-19. CDR3 sequence reads: CASRQGALNEQFF. Written as DNA, the CDR3 is TGCGCCAGCAGACAGGGGGCCCTCAATGAGCAGTTCTTC.